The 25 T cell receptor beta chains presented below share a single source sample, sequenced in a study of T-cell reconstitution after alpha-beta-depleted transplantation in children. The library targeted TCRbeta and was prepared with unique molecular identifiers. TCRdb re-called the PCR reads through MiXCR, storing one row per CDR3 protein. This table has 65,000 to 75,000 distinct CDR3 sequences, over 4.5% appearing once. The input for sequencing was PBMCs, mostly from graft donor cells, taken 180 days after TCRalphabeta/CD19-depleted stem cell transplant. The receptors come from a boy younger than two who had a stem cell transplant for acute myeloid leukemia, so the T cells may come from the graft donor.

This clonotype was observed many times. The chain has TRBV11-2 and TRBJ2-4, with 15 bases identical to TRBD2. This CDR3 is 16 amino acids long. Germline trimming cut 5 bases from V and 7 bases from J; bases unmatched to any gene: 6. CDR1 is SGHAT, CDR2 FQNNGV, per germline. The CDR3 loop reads CASSQGTSGGWNIQYF. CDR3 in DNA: TGTGCCAGCAGCCAAGGGACTAGCGGGGGGTGGAACATTCAGTACTTC.

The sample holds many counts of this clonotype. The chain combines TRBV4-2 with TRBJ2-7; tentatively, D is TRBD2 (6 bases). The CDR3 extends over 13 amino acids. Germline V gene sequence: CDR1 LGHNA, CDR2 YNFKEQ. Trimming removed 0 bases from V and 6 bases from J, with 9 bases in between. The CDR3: CASSQDRGSEQYV. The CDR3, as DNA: TGTGCCAGCAGCCAAGATCGGGGGAGCGAGCAGTACGTC.

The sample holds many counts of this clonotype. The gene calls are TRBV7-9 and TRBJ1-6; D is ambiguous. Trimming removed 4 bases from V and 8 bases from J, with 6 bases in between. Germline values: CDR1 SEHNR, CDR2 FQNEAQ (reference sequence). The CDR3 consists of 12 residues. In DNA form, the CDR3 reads TGTGCCAGCAGCTCGACGGATTCACCCCTCCACTTT. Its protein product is CASSSTDSPLHF.

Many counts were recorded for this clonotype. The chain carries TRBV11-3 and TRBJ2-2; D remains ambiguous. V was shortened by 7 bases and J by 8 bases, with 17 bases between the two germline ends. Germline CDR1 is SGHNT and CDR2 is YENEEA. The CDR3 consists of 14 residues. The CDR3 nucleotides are TGTGCCAGCACAGCTCTGTCTGCACGGGGGGAGCTGTTTTTT. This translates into CASTALSARGELFF.

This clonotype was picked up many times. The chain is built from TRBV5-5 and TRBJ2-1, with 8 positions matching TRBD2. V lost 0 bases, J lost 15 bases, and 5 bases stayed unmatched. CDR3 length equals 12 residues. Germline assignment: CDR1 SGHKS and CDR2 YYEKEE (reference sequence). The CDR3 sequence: CASSLGPRGGFF. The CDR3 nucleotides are TGTGCCAGCAGCTTGGGACCACGGGGGGGGTTCTTC.

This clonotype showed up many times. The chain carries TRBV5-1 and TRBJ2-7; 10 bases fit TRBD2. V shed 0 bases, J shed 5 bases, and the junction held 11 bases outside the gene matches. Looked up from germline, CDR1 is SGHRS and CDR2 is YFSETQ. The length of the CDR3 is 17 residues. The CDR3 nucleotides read TGCGCCAGCAGCTTGGCCTCTAGCGGGGGCCCTCACCACGAGCAGTACTTC. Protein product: CASSLASSGGPHHEQYF.

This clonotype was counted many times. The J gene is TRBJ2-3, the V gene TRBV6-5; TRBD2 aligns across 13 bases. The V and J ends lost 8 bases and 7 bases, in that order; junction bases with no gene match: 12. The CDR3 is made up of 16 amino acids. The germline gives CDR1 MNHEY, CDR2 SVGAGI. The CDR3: CASASEGLAGMYTQYF. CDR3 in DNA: TGTGCCAGCGCCTCCGAGGGACTAGCGGGAATGTATACGCAGTATTTT.

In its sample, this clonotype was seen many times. Here the CDR3 reads CSATAQETQYF. For the CDR3, the DNA is TGCAGTGCTACGGCCCAAGAGACCCAGTACTTC. This chain joins TRBV20-1 and TRBJ2-5; the D is unclear. CDR3 length: 11 amino acids. CDR1 and CDR2 from the germline V gene are DFQATT and SNEGSKA (reference sequence). V lost 4 bases, J lost 1 base, and 4 bases lay in between.

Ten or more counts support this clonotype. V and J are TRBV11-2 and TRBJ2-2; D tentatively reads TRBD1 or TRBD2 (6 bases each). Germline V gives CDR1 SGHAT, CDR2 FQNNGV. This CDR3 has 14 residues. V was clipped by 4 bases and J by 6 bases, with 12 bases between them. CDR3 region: CASSSYREAGELFF. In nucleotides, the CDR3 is TGTGCCAGCAGCTCTTACAGGGAGGCCGGGGAGCTGTTTTTT.

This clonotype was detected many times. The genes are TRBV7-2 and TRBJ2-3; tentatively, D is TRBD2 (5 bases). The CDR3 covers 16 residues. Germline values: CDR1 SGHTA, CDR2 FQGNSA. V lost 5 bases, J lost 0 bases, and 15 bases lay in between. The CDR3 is CASSLSAGWSTDTQYF. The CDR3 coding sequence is TGTGCCAGCAGCCTTAGCGCGGGCTGGAGCACAGATACGCAGTATTTT.

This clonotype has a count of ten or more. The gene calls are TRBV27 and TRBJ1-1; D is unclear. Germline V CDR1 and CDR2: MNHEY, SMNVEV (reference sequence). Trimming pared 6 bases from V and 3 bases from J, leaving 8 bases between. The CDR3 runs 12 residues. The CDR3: CASSSPYTEAFF. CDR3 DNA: TGTGCCAGCAGCTCACCCTACACTGAAGCTTTCTTT.

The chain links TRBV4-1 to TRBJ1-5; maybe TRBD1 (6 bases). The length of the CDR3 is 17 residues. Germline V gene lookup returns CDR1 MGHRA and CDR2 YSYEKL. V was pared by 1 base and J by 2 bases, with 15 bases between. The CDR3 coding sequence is TGCGCCAGCAGCCAAGGAAGAAGGGCAGGGGGCAATCAGCCCCAGCATTTT. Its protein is CASSQGRRAGGNQPQHF.

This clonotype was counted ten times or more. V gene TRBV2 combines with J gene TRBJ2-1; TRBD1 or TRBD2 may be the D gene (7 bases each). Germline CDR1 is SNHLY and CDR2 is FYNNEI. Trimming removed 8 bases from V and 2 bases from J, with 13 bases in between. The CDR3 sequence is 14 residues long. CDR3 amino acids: CASRGDSTYNEQFF. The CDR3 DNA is TGTGCCAGCCGGGGGGACAGCACCTACAATGAGCAGTTCTTC.

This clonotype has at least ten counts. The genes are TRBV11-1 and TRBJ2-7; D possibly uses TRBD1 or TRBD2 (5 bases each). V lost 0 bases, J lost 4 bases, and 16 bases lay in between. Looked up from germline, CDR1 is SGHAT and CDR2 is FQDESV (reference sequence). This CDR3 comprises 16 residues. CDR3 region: CASSLAAGTGIYEQYF. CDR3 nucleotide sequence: TGTGCCAGCAGCTTAGCCGCTGGGACGGGTATATACGAGCAGTACTTC.

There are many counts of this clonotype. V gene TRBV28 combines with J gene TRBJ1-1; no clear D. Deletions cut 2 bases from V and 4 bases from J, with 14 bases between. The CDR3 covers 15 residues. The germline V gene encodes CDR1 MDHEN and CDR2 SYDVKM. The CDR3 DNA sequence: TGTGCCAGCAGTTTAGCTCTTGTAGGAGGCACTGAAGCTTTCTTT. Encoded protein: CASSLALVGGTEAFF.

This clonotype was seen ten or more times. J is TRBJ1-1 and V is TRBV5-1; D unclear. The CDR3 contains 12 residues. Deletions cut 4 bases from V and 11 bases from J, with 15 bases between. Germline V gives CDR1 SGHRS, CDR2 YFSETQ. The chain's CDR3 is CASSLGPRRAFF. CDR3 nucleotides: TGCGCCAGCAGCCTGGGTCCCCGGCGGGCTTTCTTT.

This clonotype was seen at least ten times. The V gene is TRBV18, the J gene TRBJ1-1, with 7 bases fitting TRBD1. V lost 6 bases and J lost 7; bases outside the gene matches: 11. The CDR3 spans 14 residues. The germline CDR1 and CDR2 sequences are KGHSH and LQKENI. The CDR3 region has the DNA TGTGCCAGCTCCCAATCGACAGGGAACCTTGAAGCTTTCTTT. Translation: CASSQSTGNLEAFF.

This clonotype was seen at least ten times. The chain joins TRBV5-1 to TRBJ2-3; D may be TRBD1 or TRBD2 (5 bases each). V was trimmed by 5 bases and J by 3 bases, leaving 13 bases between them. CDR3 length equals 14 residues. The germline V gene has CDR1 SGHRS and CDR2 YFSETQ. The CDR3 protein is CASRGELWTDTQYF. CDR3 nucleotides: TGCGCCAGCAGAGGGGAGCTTTGGACAGATACGCAGTATTTT.

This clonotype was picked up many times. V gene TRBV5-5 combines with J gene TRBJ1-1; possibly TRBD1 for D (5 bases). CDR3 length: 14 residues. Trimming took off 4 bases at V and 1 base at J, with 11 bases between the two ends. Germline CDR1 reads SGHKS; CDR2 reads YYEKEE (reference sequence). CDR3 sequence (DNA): TGTGCCAGCAGCGAGGGGTTCGGGAACACTGAAGCTTTCTTT. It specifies CASSEGFGNTEAFF.

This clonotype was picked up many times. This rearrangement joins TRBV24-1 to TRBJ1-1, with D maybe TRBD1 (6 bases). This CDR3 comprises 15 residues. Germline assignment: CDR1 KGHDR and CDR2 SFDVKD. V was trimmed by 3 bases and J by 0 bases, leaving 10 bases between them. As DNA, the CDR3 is TGTGCCACCAGTGATGGGAGGGGGATGAACACTGAAGCTTTCTTT. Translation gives CATSDGRGMNTEAFF.

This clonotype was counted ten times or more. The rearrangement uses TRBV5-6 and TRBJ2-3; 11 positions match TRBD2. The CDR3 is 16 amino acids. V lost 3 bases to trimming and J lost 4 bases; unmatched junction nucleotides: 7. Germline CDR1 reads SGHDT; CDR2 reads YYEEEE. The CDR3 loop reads CASSWASGGRADTQYF. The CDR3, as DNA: TGTGCCAGCAGCTGGGCTAGCGGGGGGAGGGCAGATACGCAGTATTTT.

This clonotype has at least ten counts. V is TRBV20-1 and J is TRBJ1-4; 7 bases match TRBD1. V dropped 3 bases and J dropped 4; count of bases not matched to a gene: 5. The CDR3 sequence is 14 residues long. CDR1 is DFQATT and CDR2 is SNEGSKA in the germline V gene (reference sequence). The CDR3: CSARRTGYNEKLFF. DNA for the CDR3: TGCAGTGCTAGGAGGACAGGCTATAATGAAAAACTGTTTTTT.

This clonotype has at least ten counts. The CDR3 protein is CASSLQASGGYNEQFF. DNA of the CDR3: TGTGCCAGCAGCCTCCAGGCTAGCGGGGGTTACAATGAGCAGTTCTTC. J is TRBJ2-1 and V is TRBV11-3; 10 bases are shared with TRBD2. The trim removed 5 bases at V and 4 bases at J, leaving 8 bases unmatched. The CDR3 contains 16 residues. Per germline, CDR1 SGHNT and CDR2 YENEEA.

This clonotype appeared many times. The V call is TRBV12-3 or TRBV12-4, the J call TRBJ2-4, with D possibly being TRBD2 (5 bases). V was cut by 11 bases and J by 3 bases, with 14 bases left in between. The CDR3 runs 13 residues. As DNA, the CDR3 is TGTGCCTCTTCAGCGAGGGTCAAAAACATTCAGTACTTC. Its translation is CASSARVKNIQYF.

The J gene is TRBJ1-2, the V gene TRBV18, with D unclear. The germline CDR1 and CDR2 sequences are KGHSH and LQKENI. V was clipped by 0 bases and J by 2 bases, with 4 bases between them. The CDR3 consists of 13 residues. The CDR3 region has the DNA TGTGCCAGCTCACCACCGGGGAACTATGGCTACACCTTC. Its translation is CASSPPGNYGYTF.